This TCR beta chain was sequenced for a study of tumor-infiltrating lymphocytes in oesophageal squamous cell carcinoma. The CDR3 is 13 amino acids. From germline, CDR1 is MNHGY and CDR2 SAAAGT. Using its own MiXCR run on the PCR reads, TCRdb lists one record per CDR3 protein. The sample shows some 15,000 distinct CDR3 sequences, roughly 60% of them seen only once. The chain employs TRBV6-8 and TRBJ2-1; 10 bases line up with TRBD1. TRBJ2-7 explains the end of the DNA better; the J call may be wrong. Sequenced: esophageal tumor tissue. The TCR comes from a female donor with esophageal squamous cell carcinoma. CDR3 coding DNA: TGTGCCAGCAGTTCGACAGGGGGCGGCGAGCAGTACTTC. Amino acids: CASSSTGGGEQYF.